Reported below is one T cell receptor (beta chain). The data are from a study of blood T cell repertoires in COVID-19. Some clones are missing from TCRdb's copy, which holds only in-frame ones; the method was immunoSEQ multiplex PCR. The sample yields about 88,000 clones, 70% to 90% seen once. The CDR3 has 15 amino acids. Germline V gene sequence: CDR1 LNHDA, CDR2 SQIVND (reference sequence). The V and J ends lost 5 bases and 8 bases, in that order; junction bases with no gene match: 14. The TCR originated in a woman older than 75 with acute or convalescent COVID-19. The J gene is TRBJ1-2, the V gene TRBV19, with 7 bases identical to TRBD1. Material for sequencing was peripheral blood. CDR3 in amino acids: CASSERQGRERGYTF. The CDR3 DNA sequence: TGTGCCAGTAGTGAAAGACAGGGTCGAGAGCGAGGCTACACCTTC.